This T cell receptor beta chain originates from a study of identical twins. General study results and limits: Abundant cord blood beta clonotypes carried fewer insertions; memory repertoires showed none. Cross-sectional statistics underpinned the conclusions; the same donors were not followed.

TCRdb re-called the 5' RACE reads with MiXCR, one entry per CDR3 protein. The sample shows about 1.7 million distinct CDR3 sequences, 25% to 35% of them seen only once. A note on this clonotype: Its antigen is currently unknown.

The V end was cut by 4 bases, the J end by 5 bases, with 18 bases between. The CDR3 spans 15 residues. Germline V lookup: CDR1 LGHDT, CDR2 YNNKEL (reference sequence). V is TRBV3-1 and J is TRBJ2-7; D possibly corresponds to TRBD2 (5 bases). Sequencing was performed on cord blood. This clonotype was sampled from a newborn girl in good health. The CDR3 DNA follows: TGTGCCAGCAGCCCCATGCCCGGAGGCGGCAACGAGCAGTACTTC. It specifies CASSPMPGGGNEQYF.